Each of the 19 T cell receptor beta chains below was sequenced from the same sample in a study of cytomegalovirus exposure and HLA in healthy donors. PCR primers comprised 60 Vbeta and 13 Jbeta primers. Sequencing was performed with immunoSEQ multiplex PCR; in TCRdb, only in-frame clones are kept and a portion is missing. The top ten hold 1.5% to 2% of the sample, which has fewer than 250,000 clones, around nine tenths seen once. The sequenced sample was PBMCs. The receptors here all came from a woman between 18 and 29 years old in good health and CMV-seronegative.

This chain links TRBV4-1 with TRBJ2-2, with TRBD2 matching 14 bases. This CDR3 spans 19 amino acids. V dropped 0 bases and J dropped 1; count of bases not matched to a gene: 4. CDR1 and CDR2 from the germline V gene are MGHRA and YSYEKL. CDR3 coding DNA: TGCGCCAGCAGCCAAGATAGGGGACTAGCGGGGGAGAACACCGGGGAGCTGTTTTTT. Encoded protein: CASSQDRGLAGENTGELFF.

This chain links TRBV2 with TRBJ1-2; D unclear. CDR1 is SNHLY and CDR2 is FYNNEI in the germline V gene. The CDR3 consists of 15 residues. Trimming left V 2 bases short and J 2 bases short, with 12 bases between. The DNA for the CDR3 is TGTGCCAGCAGTGAAAACCCCATCAGGAACTATGGCTACACCTTC. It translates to CASSENPIRNYGYTF.

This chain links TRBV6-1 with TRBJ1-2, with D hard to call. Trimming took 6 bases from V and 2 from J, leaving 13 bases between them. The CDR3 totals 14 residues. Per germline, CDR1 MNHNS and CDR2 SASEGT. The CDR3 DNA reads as TGTGCCAGCAGGCGCGGCTACCCCAACTATGGCTACACCTTC. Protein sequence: CASRRGYPNYGYTF.

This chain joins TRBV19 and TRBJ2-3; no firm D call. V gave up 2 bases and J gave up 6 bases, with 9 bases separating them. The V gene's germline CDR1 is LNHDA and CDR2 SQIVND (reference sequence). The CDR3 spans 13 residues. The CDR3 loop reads CASSITSRDTQYF. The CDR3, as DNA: TGTGCCAGTAGTATAACTTCCCGGGATACGCAGTATTTT.

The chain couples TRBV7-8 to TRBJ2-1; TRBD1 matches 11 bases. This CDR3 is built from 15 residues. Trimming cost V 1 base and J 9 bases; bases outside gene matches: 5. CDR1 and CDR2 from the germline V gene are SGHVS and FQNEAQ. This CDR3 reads CASSLGDRGRIEQFF. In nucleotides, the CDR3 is TGTGCCAGCAGCTTAGGGGACAGGGGGAGGATTGAGCAGTTCTTC.

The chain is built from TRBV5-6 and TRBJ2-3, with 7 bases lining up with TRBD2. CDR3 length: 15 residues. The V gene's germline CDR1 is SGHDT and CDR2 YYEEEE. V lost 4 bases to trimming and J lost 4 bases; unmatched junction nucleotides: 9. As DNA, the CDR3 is TGTGCCAGCAGCCTTGGGGGGGGGACTGCAGATACGCAGTATTTT. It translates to CASSLGGGTADTQYF.

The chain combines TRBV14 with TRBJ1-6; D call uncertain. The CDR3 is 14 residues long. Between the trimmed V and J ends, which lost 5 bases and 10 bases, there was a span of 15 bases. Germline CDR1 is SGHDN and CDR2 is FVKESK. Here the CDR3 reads CASSEPTGGSPLHF. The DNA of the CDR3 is TGTGCCAGCAGCGAGCCGACGGGAGGATCACCCCTCCACTTT.

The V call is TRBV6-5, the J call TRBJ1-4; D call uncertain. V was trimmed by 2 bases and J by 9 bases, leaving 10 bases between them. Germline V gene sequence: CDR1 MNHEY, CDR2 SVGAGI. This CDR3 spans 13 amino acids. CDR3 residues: CASSYEGSKKLFF. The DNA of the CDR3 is TGTGCCAGCAGTTACGAAGGGAGTAAAAAACTGTTTTTT.

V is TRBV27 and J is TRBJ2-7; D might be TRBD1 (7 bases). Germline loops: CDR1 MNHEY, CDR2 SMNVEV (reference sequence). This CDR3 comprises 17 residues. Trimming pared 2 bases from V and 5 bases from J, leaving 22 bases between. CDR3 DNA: TGTGCCAGCAGTTTAGGGTTTGGGCAGGGGGGTACCCACGAGCAGTACTTC. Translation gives CASSLGFGQGGTHEQYF.

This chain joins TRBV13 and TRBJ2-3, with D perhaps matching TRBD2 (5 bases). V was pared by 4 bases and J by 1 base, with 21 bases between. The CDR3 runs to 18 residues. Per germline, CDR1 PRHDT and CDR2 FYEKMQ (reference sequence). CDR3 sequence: CASSSPLRAGNGTDTQYF. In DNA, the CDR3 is TGTGCCAGCAGCTCCCCGTTGAGGGCAGGCAACGGCACAGATACGCAGTATTTT.

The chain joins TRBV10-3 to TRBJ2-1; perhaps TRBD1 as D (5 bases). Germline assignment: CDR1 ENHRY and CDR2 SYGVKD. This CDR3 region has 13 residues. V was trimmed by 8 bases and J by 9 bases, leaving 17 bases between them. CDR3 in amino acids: CAISTRGQGEQFF. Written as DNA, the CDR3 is TGTGCCATCTCCACAAGAGGCCAGGGTGAGCAGTTCTTC.

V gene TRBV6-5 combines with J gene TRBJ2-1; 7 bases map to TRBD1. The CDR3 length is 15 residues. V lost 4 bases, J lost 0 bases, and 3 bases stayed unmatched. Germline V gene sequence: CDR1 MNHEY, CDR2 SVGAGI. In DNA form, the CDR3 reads TGTGCCAGCAGTTTGACAGGGTCCTCCTACAATGAGCAGTTCTTC. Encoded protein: CASSLTGSSYNEQFF.

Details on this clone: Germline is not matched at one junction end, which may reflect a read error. The CDR3 here is CSSSPRQGAQKGSEQYF. DNA for the CDR3: TGTTCCAGCAGCCCCAGACAGGGGGCGCAAAAGGGATCCGAGCAGTACTTC. The chain uses TRBV7-9 and TRBJ2-7; 10 nucleotides match TRBD1. The CDR3 contains 17 residues. The germline V gene encodes CDR1 SEHNR and CDR2 FQNEAQ (reference sequence).

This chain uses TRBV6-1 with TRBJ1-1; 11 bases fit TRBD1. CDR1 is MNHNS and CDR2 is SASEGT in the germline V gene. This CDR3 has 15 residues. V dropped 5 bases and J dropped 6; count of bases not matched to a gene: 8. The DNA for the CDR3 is TGTGCCAGCAGTCCCCGGGACAGGGGGTCCGCTGAAGCTTTCTTT. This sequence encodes CASSPRDRGSAEAFF.

The CDR3 nucleotides are TGTGCCAGCAGTTGGGGACTAGCGGGGTCCTACGAGCAGTACTTC. The encoded protein is CASSWGLAGSYEQYF. V is TRBV7-9 and J is TRBJ2-7; 13 bases align to TRBD2. Germline lookup yields CDR1 SEHNR and CDR2 FQNEAQ (reference sequence). This CDR3 spans 15 amino acids. With V trimmed by 6 bases and J by 1 base, 3 bases remained unmatched.

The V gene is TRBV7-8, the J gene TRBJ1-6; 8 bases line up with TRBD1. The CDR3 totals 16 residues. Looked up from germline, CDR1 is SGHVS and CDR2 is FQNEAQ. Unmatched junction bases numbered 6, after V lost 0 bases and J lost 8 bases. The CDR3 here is CASSLAERTGHSPLHF. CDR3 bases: TGTGCCAGCAGCTTAGCGGAGAGGACAGGGCATTCACCCCTCCACTTT.

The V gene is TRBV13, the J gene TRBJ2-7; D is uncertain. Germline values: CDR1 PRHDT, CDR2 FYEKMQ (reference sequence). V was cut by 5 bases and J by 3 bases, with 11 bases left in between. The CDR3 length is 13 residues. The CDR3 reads CASSIRHFYEQYF. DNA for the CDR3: TGTGCCAGCAGCATCCGCCACTTCTACGAGCAGTACTTC.

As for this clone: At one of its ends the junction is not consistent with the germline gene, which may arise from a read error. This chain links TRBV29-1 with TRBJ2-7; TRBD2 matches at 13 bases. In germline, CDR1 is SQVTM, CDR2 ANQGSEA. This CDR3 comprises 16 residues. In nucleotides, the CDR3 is TGCAGCGTTGAACGACAGGGACTAGCGGGGTTCTACGGGCAGTACTTC. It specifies CSVERQGLAGFYGQYF.

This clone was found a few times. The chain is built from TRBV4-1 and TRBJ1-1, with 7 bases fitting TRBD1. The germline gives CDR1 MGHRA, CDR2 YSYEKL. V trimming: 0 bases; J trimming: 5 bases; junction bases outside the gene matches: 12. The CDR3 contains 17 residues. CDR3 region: CASSQDRGTRGETEAFF. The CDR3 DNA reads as TGCGCCAGCAGCCAAGATCGGGGCACCAGGGGGGAGACTGAAGCTTTCTTT.